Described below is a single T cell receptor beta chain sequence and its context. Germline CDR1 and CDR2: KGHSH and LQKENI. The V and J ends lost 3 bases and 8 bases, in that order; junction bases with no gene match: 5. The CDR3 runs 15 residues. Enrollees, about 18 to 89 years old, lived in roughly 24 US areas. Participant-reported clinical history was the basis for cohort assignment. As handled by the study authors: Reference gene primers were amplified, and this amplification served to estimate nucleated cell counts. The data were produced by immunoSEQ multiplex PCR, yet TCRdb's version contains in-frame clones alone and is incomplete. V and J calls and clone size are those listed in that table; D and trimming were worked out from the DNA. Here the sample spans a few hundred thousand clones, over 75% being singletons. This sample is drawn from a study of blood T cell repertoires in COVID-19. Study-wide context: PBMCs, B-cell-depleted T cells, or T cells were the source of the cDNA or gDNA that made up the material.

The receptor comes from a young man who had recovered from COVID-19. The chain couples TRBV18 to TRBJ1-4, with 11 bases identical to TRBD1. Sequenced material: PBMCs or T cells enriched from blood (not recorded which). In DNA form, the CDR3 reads TGTGCCAGCTCACCCCCGGGACAGGGGGAAGAAAAACTGTTTTTT. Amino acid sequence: CASSPPGQGEEKLFF.